This T cell receptor beta chain was recorded in a study of cytomegalovirus exposure and HLA in healthy donors (TCRdb year 2017). Context from the whole study: In an earlier analysis of 550 to 750 of the donors, about 260 Gb of sequence data and 90 million to 120 million unique TCR beta sequences from approximately 180 million T cells were reported. An early release that covered roughly 600 HLA-typed donors contained 250 to 350 gigabases of sequencing data and tens of millions of unique TCR sequences. Of the roughly 430 genotyped donors, about 80% fell in the genetic ancestry cluster associated with self-reported Caucasian donors. The aim of the study was to test whether cataloging public T cell receptors could identify signatures of past pathogen exposure. The study used immunosequencing to profile the T cell repertoires of hundreds of subjects and linked those repertoires to cytomegalovirus serostatus. Besides the first cohort of roughly 660 subjects, a separate validation cohort made up of some 110 different subjects was used. To predict cytomegalovirus infection status, the study combined high-throughput TCR immunosequencing, statistical association of individual TCRs with disease status, and machine learning. To study patterns of TCR occurrence, a later analysis re-analyzed previously published TCR beta repertoires from 650 to 750 donors and added high-resolution HLA genotyping. In the later analysis, no new phenotypic data were used to find candidate immune exposures; instead, reliance was placed on TCR beta sequences and their occurrence across donors. An earlier analysis of roughly 600 of the donors used high-throughput TCR beta sequencing to judge whether each TCR beta V gene segment behaved as functional or pseudogenic. Donor age, sex, ethnicity and CMV serostatus were collected together with the repertoire data. Genome-wide SNP genotypes for about 55% of the roughly 670 donors were used in a later genetic analysis, which treated that subset as a discovery cohort. All discovery cohort repertoires had been generated using a single sequencing platform. Both class I and class II loci were covered by HLA typing, at four-digit resolution. The number of typed donors differed by locus: roughly 629-640 for A, B, C, DRB1 and DQB1; 500 to 550 for DQA1; fewer than 610 for DPA1; and about 470 for DPB1. Because of strong linkage in the cohort, roughly five DR-DQ haplotypes were treated as single units for association and clustering. Across about 370 genotyped donors of the cohort, an average of 235,054 unique TCR beta nucleotide sequences per donor were sequenced, and around 19% of those sequences were non-productive.

For CDR1 and CDR2, the germline V gene (reference sequence) lists LNHNV and YYDKDF. V and J lose 3 bases and 1 base, and a span of 18 bases separates them. The CDR3 sequence holds 17 residues, the cysteine and phenylalanine included. Left in the record is the CDR3 DNA by itself, 51 bases read in frame from the first base. The full study reports these points: A later analysis found that HLA-associated TCR beta chains were more clonally expanded and had lower generation probabilities than equally common non-associated chains. Several of the top co-occurrence clusters appeared to be linked to parvovirus B19, influenza, CMV and Epstein-Barr virus, according to a later analysis. A later analysis found that most CMV-associated TCR beta chains appeared HLA-restricted, with HLA associations seemingly driven largely by CMV exposure. A later genetic analysis associated a missense DCLRE1C variant with V-gene and J-gene trimming of TCR beta chains, and an independent cohort replicated the association. Cytomegalovirus status was reported to be diagnosed by the classifier with high specificity and sensitivity in both the original and validation cohorts. CMV serostatus was the only immune exposure information available for the cohort. A later genetic analysis reported fewer N-insertions in productive TCRs among donors in an Asian-associated ancestry cluster than the roughly 640-donor mean. The authors suggested that the approach could potentially be extended to other disease states and immunological phenotypes. Across donors, most TCR sequences were observed very rarely, whereas some public TCRs were present in many individuals. In this cohort, only TCR beta chains were sequenced, and detectable features were limited by the absence of alpha or paired-chain data. A later analysis found that TCR association rates varied across HLA loci, with DRB1 alleles showing the most associated TCRs and HLA-C alleles the fewest. Linkage disequilibrium might explain the correlated functional status among segregating V segments, but an unknown experimental factor could not be excluded. Roughly uniform sequencing depth across donors was assumed in presence/absence analyses, although this assumption may not hold. Some IMGT-functional V segments, including TRBV6-2 and TRBV6-3, could not be distinguished by the 87-base-pair reads and were therefore excluded. An earlier analysis of approximately 570 of the donors showed that most TCR beta V segments appeared in productive rearrangements either about 90% or about 30% of the time, which broadly matched IMGT annotations. A further reported finding was that TCR beta sequences accurately predicted the HLA-A and HLA-B alleles for most subjects in the first cohort. When HLA alleles, especially DR and DQ, strongly co-occurred, TCR associations were difficult to assign to individual alleles. A few of the identified cytomegalovirus-associated TCR beta chains were confirmed in vitro to be specific for cytomegalovirus antigens. The study gave a list of 150 to 200 TCR beta chains associated with cytomegalovirus. A later analysis associated 16,951 TCR beta sequences with specific HLA alleles at a false discovery rate of 0.05. Because counts were too low, more than 15 rarely observed V segments, including chromosome 9 orphons, were excluded from the earlier analysis of 587 of the donors. A group of highly shared sequence variants was considered likely to be a technical artifact of the sequencing pipeline. Because HLA typing was missing for some donors at each locus, association tests included only the typed subset.

The method was the immunoSEQ multiplex PCR assay. The multiplex PCR relied on a mix of 60 forward primers for TCR Vbeta segments and 13 reverse primers for TCR Jbeta segments. Amplification of the CDR3 region of rearranged TCR beta genes was performed with a multiplex PCR assay on genomic DNA. Amplified TCR beta libraries were sequenced as 87-base-pair reads on the Illumina HiSeq System. On the study's bioinformatics: A later analysis counted 75 million to 100 million unique TCR beta chains across the 666 repertoires, and about 10 million of these chains were shared by at least two donors. To remove PCR and sequencing errors, raw reads were error-corrected and collapsed into unique sequences using a nearest-neighbor algorithm that merged closely related sequences. CDR3 sequences were aligned to IMGT reference sequences to assign V, D and J gene segments. For a sequence to be retained, a match of at least six nucleotides was required to both a V gene segment and a J gene segment. A rearrangement was called productive if the CDR3 had no stop codons and remained in frame with V and J, and every other rearrangement was called non-productive. Following IMGT convention, CDR3 was defined as the stretch from the second conserved V-encoded cysteine up to the conserved J-encoded phenylalanine. The earlier analysis of a few hundred of the donors excluded sequences that lacked an unambiguous match to a single V gene segment. In an earlier analysis of 587 of the donors, V segments were called functional above 56.7% productive rearrangements and were called segregating when the between-donor standard deviation exceeded 5%. A statistical classification framework was built to diagnose cytomegalovirus status from the catalog of TCR beta chain sequences. In a later analysis, V and J genes were assigned by comparing TCR nucleotide sequences against IMGT/GENE-DB human TR gene sequences. A later analysis assigned CDR3 sequences and most-parsimonious VDJ recombination scenarios with the TCRdist pipeline. In a later analysis, each TCR beta chain was defined by its CDR3 amino acid sequence together with its V-gene family, and reads without a unique V-gene family were excluded. In a later analysis, around 650 highly shared, low-generation-probability nucleotide sequences were removed to address suspected cross-contamination and a sequencing artifact. In a later analysis, a clonal expansion index for each public chain was calculated from normalized within-repertoire ranks of inferred template counts. A later analysis computed generation probabilities with a VDJ recombination model fitted to out-of-frame rearrangements, and checked the results against IGoR. In a later analysis, hypergeometric tests were used to score TCR-TCR, TCR-HLA and TCR-CMV co-occurrence, with a repertoire-size bias correction applied to TCR pairs. A later analysis estimated false discovery rates by permuting HLA or CMV assignments 20 times. In a later analysis, co-occurring TCRs were grouped with DBSCAN, and TCRdist sequence similarity was added when clustering was performed within HLA-allele-positive subsets. For co-occurrence clustering, repertoires with fewer than 30,000 or more than 120,000 public chains were excluded, along with five repertoires with anomalous nucleotide sharing. TCRdb obtained this table from immuneACCESS and retained in-frame rearrangements with V and J assigned. These tables miss some clones; where compared with another copy, unresolved V genes account for less than half of the shortfall, and the remainder is unexplained. That table supplies the V and J calls and clone size; D and trimming were determined from the DNA. Across this sample there are around 140,000 clones, with about 87% seen only once. Clones ranked in the top ten supply about 5% of the sample.

Note on this clone: Its antigen has not been determined. No base qualities exist here, and no much larger clone lies one base off it.

In total, just over 650 healthy bone marrow donors made up the cohort. Cohort members were all nominally healthy when sampled, although unrecorded immune exposures were likely present. The donor tested CMV seronegative, placing the donor among the 300 to 400 seronegative members of the cohort. A peripheral blood sample was provided by each donor, and peripheral blood mononuclear cells were used for TCR beta sequencing. Genomic DNA was extracted from the blood cell samples with the Qiagen DNeasy Blood Extraction Kit. The origin of this receptor is a young woman in good health and CMV-seronegative. The sample taken for sequencing was PBMCs. Recombination joined TRBV15 with TRBJ1-2, with the D gene not clear enough to name. The CDR3 protein is CATSREGLTFLNYGYTF. The DNA is TGTGCCACCAGCAGGGAGGGTTTAACTTTCCTTAACTATGGCTACACCTTC.